Listed below are T cell receptor beta chains from one sample, sequenced in a study of blood T cell repertoires in COVID-19. Only in-frame clones appear in the TCRdb table, and some are missing; sequencing was by immunoSEQ multiplex PCR. Of around 300,000 clones listed, roughly 86% are singletons. The sequenced sample consisted of peripheral blood. The receptors stem from a man between 18 and 29 years old with active or convalescent COVID-19. Each CDR3 is given with its conserved first and last residue. D genes are given only for firm matches. For some rows the clone size is stated as once, few or many, or as a class when expanded; others skip it.

clone_size j_call v_call d_call cdr3_nt cdr3_aa
once TRBJ2-6 TRBV18 . TGTGCCAGCTCACTCTCCAGGTCTGGGGCCAACGTCCTGACTTTC CASSLSRSGANVLTF
. TRBJ2-7 TRBV3-1/TRBV3-2 . TGTGCCAGCAGCCAACTCTCGCGGGAGCAGTACTTC CASSQLSREQYF
. TRBJ2-2 TRBV6-2/TRBV6-3 TRBD2 TGTGCCAGCAGTTATCTAGCGGGGGGGCCTCGTGGCACCGGGGAGCTGTTTTTT CASSYLAGGPRGTGELFF
. TRBJ1-2 TRBV19 . TGTGCCAGTAGGGCGACTCTTAACTATGGCTACACCTTC CASRATLNYGYTF
. TRBJ2-2 TRBV3-1/TRBV3-2 . TGTGCCAGCAGCCAAGATGGGGGGTTAGCCGGGGAGCTGTTTTTT CASSQDGGLAGELFF
. TRBJ2-3 TRBV7-3 TRBD1 TGTGCCAGCAGTCTGACAGGGGGCTTAGATACGCAGTATTTT CASSLTGGLDTQYF
. TRBJ2-7 TRBV3-1/TRBV3-2 TRBD2 TGTGCCAGCAGCCAAGGACTAGCGGGGGTCTCCGGCGAGCAGTACTTC CASSQGLAGVSGEQYF
. TRBJ1-1 TRBV5-8 . TGTGCCAGCAGCTTGGCCGGGGCAGGGGCGGCCCGAAGAGCTTTCTTT CASSLAGAGAARRAFF
. TRBJ2-1 TRBV25-1 . TGTGCCAGCAGTGAACAGGGCCTCGGAGGGAATTTTGAGCAGTTCTTC CASSEQGLGGNFEQFF
. TRBJ2-5 TRBV10-1 . TGCGCCAGCAGTGAGTCCGTAGGAGGGGACCCCCTCTTGGAGACCCAGTACTTC CASSESVGGDPLLETQYF
few TRBJ2-1 TRBV19 . TGTGCCAGTAGTATGGGGAGGAGCTCCTACAATGAGCAGTTCTTC CASSMGRSSYNEQFF
. TRBJ1-1 TRBV2 TRBD1 TGTGCCAGCAGTGAAAAGGGACAGGAGTTTACTGAAGCTTTCTTT CASSEKGQEFTEAFF
. TRBJ2-5 TRBV12-3/TRBV12-4 . TGTGCCAGCAGTTTAGGCAGGGTTGAGACCCAGTACTTC CASSLGRVETQYF
once TRBJ2-7 TRBV5-4 . TGTGCCAGCCAGGGGTTCGGCGAGCAGTACTTC CASQGFGEQYF
. TRBJ1-1 TRBV6-5 . TGTGCCAGCAATCAGGCGGGGGGGAACACTGAAGCTTTCTTT CASNQAGGNTEAFF
once TRBJ2-1 TRBV10-3 TRBD2 TGTGCCATCAAGACTAGCGGGGTCCCCTACAATGAGCAGTTCTTC CAIKTSGVPYNEQFF
. TRBJ2-1 TRBV6-5 . TGTGCCAGCAGATTACAGGGCAGGGATGAGCAGTTCTTC CASRLQGRDEQFF
. TRBJ2-2 TRBV27 TRBD2 TGTGCCAGCAGTTGGGGACTAGCGGTTTTCACCGGGGAGCTGTTTTTT CASSWGLAVFTGELFF
. TRBJ2-1 TRBV18 TRBD1 TGTGCCAGCTTGAAAGGACAGGGGGTAAATGAGCAGTTCTTC CASLKGQGVNEQFF
once TRBJ2-5 TRBV21-1 . TGTGCCAGCAGCCCACTTGCGCCGGGACAGATACAAGAGACCCAGTACTTC CASSPLAPGQIQETQYF
. TRBJ1-4 TRBV29-1 . TGCAGCGTGTATTATGAAAAACTGTTTTTT CSVYYEKLFF
. TRBJ2-5 TRBV28 TRBD1 TGTGCCACCTATGGGACAGTACAAGAGACCCAGTACTTC CATYGTVQETQYF
. TRBJ1-4 TRBV6-9 . TGTGCCAGCAGTTTCAGGGGTTCCAATGAAAAACTGTTTTTT CASSFRGSNEKLFF
. TRBJ2-2 TRBV15 . TGTGCCACCAGCAGCTTTCCTTCCGGGGAGCTGTTTTTT CATSSFPSGELFF
few TRBJ1-4 TRBV21-1 . TGTGCCAGCAGCAACGGGGTTAAAATTTATGGTAATGAAAAACTGTTTTTT CASSNGVKIYGNEKLFF
. TRBJ1-1 TRBV7-6 . TGTGCCAGCAGCCATTCACCAGGGGACACTGAAGCTTTCTTT CASSHSPGDTEAFF
. TRBJ1-2 TRBV14 . TGTGCCAGCAGCCAACAGCCGACAGATAGCTACACCTTC CASSQQPTDSYTF
. TRBJ2-1 TRBV3-1/TRBV3-2 TRBD2 TGTGCCAGCAGCCAAGGGACTAGCAGAAATGAGCAGTTCTTC CASSQGTSRNEQFF
. TRBJ1-2 TRBV11-2 TRBD1 TGTGCCAGCAGCCCGGGACAGGAAAACTATGGCTACACCTTC CASSPGQENYGYTF
. TRBJ1-1 TRBV9 TRBD1 TGTGCCAGCAGCGTAGGACAGGGGGCTGAAGCTTTCTTT CASSVGQGAEAFF
. TRBJ1-2 TRBV6-1 . TGTGCCAGCAGTGAAGCCGTCTACAGGGAATATCGAGGCTATGGCTACACCTTC CASSEAVYREYRGYGYTF
. TRBJ1-1 TRBV5-6 . TGTGCCAGCAGCTTGTCGGTGGGCAGGGCGATGAACACTGAAGCTTTCTTT CASSLSVGRAMNTEAFF
. TRBJ2-1 TRBV9 TRBD2 TGTGCCAGCAGCGTAGCTATGACTAGCGGGGACAATGAGCAGTTCTTC CASSVAMTSGDNEQFF
. TRBJ2-7 TRBV4-1 TRBD1 TGCGCCAGCAGCCAGGAACAGGGGGCCGCCTACGAGCAGTACTTC CASSQEQGAAYEQYF
. TRBJ1-1 TRBV12-3/TRBV12-4 . TGTGCCAGCAGTTATGGAGGCGCCGAAGCTTTCTTT CASSYGGAEAFF
. TRBJ2-5 TRBV27 . TGTGCCAGCAGTTTGCCGGGAAAGACCCAGTACTTC CASSLPGKTQYF
. TRBJ1-5 TRBV6-6 . TGTGCCAGCAGTTACTCGATGCGCCCCCTTAAGATGACCCAGCATTTT CASSYSMRPLKMTQHF
. TRBJ2-7 TRBV19 . TGTGCCAGTAAAGAGGGGGACGTGGGGGAGCAGTACTTC CASKEGDVGEQYF
. TRBJ1-1 TRBV2 . TGTGCCAGCAGACCGGACAGGAACACTGAAGCTTTCTTT CASRPDRNTEAFF
. TRBJ2-7 TRBV2 TRBD1 TGTGCCAGCAGGGCCGACAGGGGCCCCTACGAGCAGTACTTC CASRADRGPYEQYF
once TRBJ2-7 TRBV18 . TGTGCCAGCTCACAATACCGAAGACAGGAGTACGAGCAGTACTTC CASSQYRRQEYEQYF